The clone carrying this TCR beta chain has a handful of counts. The antigen remains unidentified. This sample is part of a study of cytomegalovirus exposure and HLA in healthy donors. Study details: Counted in an early data release were roughly 81 million unique TCRs from HLA-typed donors.

PCR was performed using 60 Vbeta and 13 Jbeta primers. In the original workflow: Later reanalysis found roughly 80 million unique TCR beta chains, approximately 11 million of them shared. Clones were read by immunoSEQ multiplex PCR, and TCRdb kept only the in-frame ones, dropping some. Clonal size and the V and J genes are those of that table, whereas D and trimming came from the DNA. Here the sample spans some 150,000 clones, about 78% being singletons. CDR3 size: 14 residues. J was trimmed by 7 bases and V by 7 bases; bases with no gene match: 9. The germline CDR1 and CDR2 sequences are SNHLY and FYNNEI. Findings and limits, study-wide: The Asian-associated ancestry cluster reportedly had fewer N-insertions than the approximately 670-donor mean in a later analysis. Researchers reported in a later analysis that common viral pathogens appeared linked to several top clusters.

The material sequenced was PBMCs. This receptor was identified in a man aged 50-60 years in good health and CMV-seropositive. The chain uses TRBV2 and TRBJ2-1; 8 bases fit TRBD2. CDR3 nucleotide sequence: TGTGCCAGCACTATTGGACTAGCACCAAATGAGCAGTTCTTC. This encodes CASTIGLAPNEQFF.